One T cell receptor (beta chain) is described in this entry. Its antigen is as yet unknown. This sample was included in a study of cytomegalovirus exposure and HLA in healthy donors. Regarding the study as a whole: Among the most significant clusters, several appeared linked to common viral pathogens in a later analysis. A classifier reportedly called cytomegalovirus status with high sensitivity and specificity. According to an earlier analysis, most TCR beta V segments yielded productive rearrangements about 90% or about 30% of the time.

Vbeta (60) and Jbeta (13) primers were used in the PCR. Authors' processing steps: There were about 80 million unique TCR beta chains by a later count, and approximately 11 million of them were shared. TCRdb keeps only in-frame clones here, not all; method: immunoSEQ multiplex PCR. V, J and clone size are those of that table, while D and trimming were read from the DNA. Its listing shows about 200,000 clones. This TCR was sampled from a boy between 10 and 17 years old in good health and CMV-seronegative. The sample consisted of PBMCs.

CDR3 amino acids: CASSIGQLRERGNQPQHF. The CDR3 coding sequence is TGTGCCAGTAGTATCGGGCAGCTAAGGGAGAGAGGCAATCAGCCCCAGCATTTT. V is TRBV19 and J is TRBJ1-5; D call uncertain. Trimming removed 3 bases at V and 2 bases at J, with 20 bases between. Germline V lookup: CDR1 LNHDA, CDR2 SQIVND (reference sequence). CDR3 size: 18 residues. Drawing the rest from reference TRBV19 and TRBJ1-5, the complete variable domain is DGGITQSPKYLFRKEGQNVTLSCEQNLNHDAMYWYRQDPGQGLRLIYYSQIVNDFQKGDIAEGYSVSREKKESFPLTVTSAQKNPTAFYLCASSIGQLRERGNQPQHFGDGTRLSIL.